This T cell receptor beta chain was sequenced during a study of T-cell reconstitution after alpha-beta-depleted transplantation in children. This clonotype has ten or more counts. CDR3 length equals 16 residues. V was cut by 3 bases and J by 8 bases, with 22 bases left in between. In germline, CDR1 is MDHEN, CDR2 SYDVKM. Preparation of the TCRbeta library used unique molecular identifiers. TCRdb reanalysed the PCR reads using MiXCR and keeps one entry per CDR3 protein. The sample holds roughly 90,000 distinct CDR3 sequences; 12% are singletons and the top ten take over 11%. The starting material was PBMCs from the stem cell graft donor, obtained from the stem cell graft. The receptor comes from a human donor who donated a stem cell graft to a child with inherited bone marrow failure. The chain is built from TRBV28 and TRBJ1-1; the D is unclear. CDR3 DNA: TGTGCCAGCAGTTTCCCGGCGTGGTCAGGTTTGACCGAAGCTTTCTTT. This sequence encodes CASSFPAWSGLTEAFF.